The next 20 T cell receptor beta chains were all read from a single sample in a study of post-analysis software for immune sequencing data. Study outcomes and limitations: Patients showed TRBV5-6, TRBV5-1 and TRBV20-1 among 4 or 5 TRBV segments more frequent than in controls.

No antigen is known for these receptors. The TCR beta cDNA libraries contained unique molecular identifiers. TCRdb processed the PCR reads anew with MiXCR; each CDR3 protein has one entry. The sample has more than 450,000 distinct CDR3 sequences; 44% are singletons. Material for sequencing was blood. Receptors were obtained from a girl aged 5 to 17 with multiple sclerosis.

Points on this clonotype: Here the CDR3 omits its conserved ending phenylalanine or tryptophan, so a read error is the likely source. The chain is built from TRBV29-1 and TRBJ2-3; no firm D call. The V end was cut by 2 bases, the J end by 6 bases, with 6 bases between. The germline gives CDR1 SQVTM, CDR2 ANQGSEA. This CDR3 region has 11 residues. The CDR3 sequence: CSVEYGDTQYL. Written as DNA, the CDR3 is TGCAGCGTTGAATACGGGGATACGCAGTATCTT.

The chain links TRBV21-1 to TRBJ2-4; TRBD1 is the table's D call, not checked against the DNA. The J call may be faulty, since TRBJ2-7 better matches the DNA end. TRBV21-1 is a known pseudogene. The CDR3 length is 13 residues. The DNA for the CDR3 is TGTGCCAGCTCGGGCAGGGGGGTCGACGAGCAGTACTTC. As protein: CASSGRGVDEQYF.

This chain connects TRBV10-3 to TRBJ1-5, with a possible D match to TRBD1 (6 bases). This CDR3 is 15 amino acids long. CDR1 ENHRY and CDR2 SYGVKD come from the germline V gene. Trimming shortened V by 2 bases and J by 1 base, and 9 bases separated the two germline ends. This chain's CDR3 is CAISEDRPSNQPQHF. In DNA, the CDR3 is TGTGCCATCAGTGAGGACAGGCCGAGCAATCAGCCCCAGCATTTT.

The chain has TRBV29-1 and TRBJ2-2; D remains unclear. V was shortened by 6 bases and J by 5 bases, with 4 bases between the two germline ends. The CDR3 is 10 residues long. In germline, CDR1 is SQVTM, CDR2 ANQGSEA. CDR3 DNA: TGCAGCGTCCAGACCGGGGAGCTGTTTTTT. Translation: CSVQTGELFF.

J is TRBJ2-1 and V is TRBV5-1; 9 bases are shared with TRBD1. Germline V gene sequence: CDR1 SGHRS, CDR2 YFSETQ. V trimming: 4 bases; J trimming: 5 bases; junction bases outside the gene matches: 7. The CDR3 totals 15 residues. CDR3: CASSPGTGPHNEQFF. As DNA, the CDR3 is TGCGCCAGCAGCCCAGGGACAGGGCCCCACAATGAGCAGTTCTTC.

The chain joins TRBV24-1 to TRBJ2-3; 8 bases are shared with TRBD2. CDR1 is KGHDR and CDR2 is SFDVKD in the germline V gene. V shed 7 bases and J 3 bases; nucleotides not matched to a gene: 2. CDR3 length: 13 amino acids. Written as DNA, the CDR3 is TGTGCCACCAGACGGGAGGGAACAGATACGCAGTATTTT. Translating it yields CATRREGTDTQYF.

This chain joins TRBV29-1 and TRBJ1-2; tentative D call: TRBD1 (6 bases). Germline V gene lookup returns CDR1 SQVTM and CDR2 ANQGSEA. V lost 4 bases and J 2 bases, leaving 8 bases between the germline ends. The CDR3 contains 12 residues. Here the CDR3 reads CSVAGANYGYTF. The CDR3 DNA reads TGCAGCGTTGCAGGGGCGAACTATGGCTACACCTTC.

This clonotype has only a few counts. CDR3 region: CASTPPRDRAQETQYF. The CDR3 coding sequence is TGTGCCAGCACACCCCCACGGGACAGGGCCCAAGAGACCCAGTACTTC. This chain joins TRBV2 and TRBJ2-5, with TRBD1 identical over 9 bases. V was pared by 7 bases and J by 1 base, with 10 bases of the junction left unmatched. The CDR3 runs 16 residues. CDR1 is SNHLY and CDR2 is FYNNEI in the germline V gene.

The chain recombines TRBV5-1 with TRBJ2-6; TRBD2 matches at 9 bases. Germline V gene data show CDR1 as SGHRS and CDR2 as YFSETQ. Trimming took 4 bases from V and 4 from J; bases not matched to a gene: 6. This CDR3 has 16 amino acids. For the CDR3, the DNA is TGCGCCAGCAGCCCGATAGGGACTAGCGGGGCCAACGTCCTGACTTTC. Translating it yields CASSPIGTSGANVLTF.

This clonotype was picked up a small number of times. The chain couples TRBV7-9 to TRBJ1-4, with TRBD1 matching 7 bases. The V and J ends lost 6 bases and 8 bases, in that order; junction bases with no gene match: 9. This CDR3 has 14 amino acids. Germline-derived CDR1 and CDR2 are SEHNR and FQNEAQ (reference sequence). The CDR3 nucleotides are TGTGCCAGCAGTCCCGGACAGGTGGACGAAAAACTGTTTTTT. Protein sequence: CASSPGQVDEKLFF.

This sequence joins TRBV29-1 and TRBJ1-2, with 8 bases lining up with TRBD1. Unmatched junction bases numbered 8, after V lost 4 bases and J lost 7 bases. Germline CDR1 and CDR2: SQVTM and ANQGSEA. The CDR3 spans 13 residues. The CDR3 spells CSVGGQGFGGYTF. CDR3 sequence (DNA): TGCAGCGTTGGCGGACAGGGCTTTGGTGGCTACACCTTC.

This clonotype turned up a few times. The chain is built from TRBV20-1 and TRBJ2-1, with TRBD2 identical over 9 bases. The CDR3 has 15 residues. Trimming removed 0 bases from V and 8 bases from J; junction bases left unmatched: 8. Germline CDR1 is DFQATT and CDR2 is SNEGSKA (reference sequence). This chain's CDR3 is CSARDPAGGRDEQFF. The CDR3 DNA reads as TGCAGTGCTAGAGACCCAGCGGGAGGTCGGGATGAGCAGTTCTTC.

To note about this clonotype: The CDR3 carries no conserved terminal phenylalanine or tryptophan, so it likely arises from a read error. The chain links TRBV4-3 to TRBJ2-5; no reliable D call. V was shortened by 4 bases and J by 1 base, with 16 bases between the two germline ends. The V gene's germline CDR1 is LGHNA and CDR2 YSLEER. CDR3 size: 16 residues. This CDR3 reads CASSLQGQSPQETQYC. CDR3 bases: TGCGCCAGCAGCCTCCAAGGCCAGAGCCCCCAAGAGACCCAGTACTGC.

Comment on this clonotype: This sequence may be a read error, since a much larger clone differs from it by one base. DNA of the CDR3: TGTGCCAGCAGCGGGGACTTGAGCTCCTACAATGAGCAGTTCTTC. Amino acids: CASSGDLSSYNEQFF. J is TRBJ2-1 and V is TRBV7-9; maybe TRBD2 (6 bases). Germline V lookup: CDR1 SEHNR, CDR2 FQNEAQ (reference sequence). The CDR3 has 15 amino acids. Deletions cut 5 bases from V and 0 bases from J, with 11 bases between.

This sequence joins TRBV5-6 and TRBJ2-7; D gene ambiguous. The germline V gene encodes CDR1 SGHDT and CDR2 YYEEEE. V shed 1 base and J shed 2 bases, with 7 bases lying between them. This CDR3 has 13 residues. The CDR3 loop reads CASSLLRTYEQYF. The CDR3 nucleotides read TGTGCCAGCAGCTTGTTGCGGACCTACGAGCAGTACTTC.

The CDR3 DNA reads as TGTGCCAGCAGCTTCCGGGACAGGGGAACAGATACGCAGTATTTT. Protein sequence: CASSFRDRGTDTQYF. The chain employs TRBV7-6 and TRBJ2-3; TRBD1 matches at 10 bases. Germline values: CDR1 SGHVS, CDR2 FNYEAQ. V was pared by 3 bases and J by 3 bases, with 3 bases of the junction left unmatched. The CDR3 is 15 residues long.

This clonotype has only a few counts. The chain couples TRBV12-3 or TRBV12-4 to TRBJ1-2, with 9 bases identical to TRBD1. CDR3 length: 15 amino acids. Trimming removed 4 bases from V and 8 bases from J; junction bases left unmatched: 11. The CDR3 protein is CASSSLGQGGAGYTF. The CDR3 DNA is TGTGCCAGCAGTTCACTGGGACAGGGTGGGGCAGGCTACACCTTC.

The chain uses TRBV29-1 and TRBJ2-7; D not resolved. This CDR3 is 13 amino acids long. The V gene lost 5 bases and the J gene lost 0 bases, with 11 bases spanning the gap. Germline V gives CDR1 SQVTM, CDR2 ANQGSEA. CDR3 nucleotide sequence: TGCAGCGTTAAAACCATGAGCTCCTACGAGCAGTACTTC. Amino acid sequence: CSVKTMSSYEQYF.

The table lists this clonotype with a few counts. The chain joins TRBV4-1 to TRBJ2-1, with 10 bases fitting TRBD2. This CDR3 is 17 amino acids long. Germline lookup yields CDR1 MGHRA and CDR2 YSYEKL. V shed 3 bases, J shed 2 bases, and the junction held 7 bases outside the gene matches. CDR3 amino acids: CASSQGDGTSAYNEQFF. CDR3 nucleotides: TGCGCCAGCAGCCAGGGGGATGGGACTAGCGCCTACAATGAGCAGTTCTTC.

V is TRBV20-1 and J is TRBJ1-2; no reliable D call. Deletions cut 0 bases from V and 7 bases from J, with 9 bases between. CDR3 size: 12 residues. The germline V gene has CDR1 DFQATT and CDR2 SNEGSKA (reference sequence). The CDR3 DNA is TGCAGTGCTAGAGACGAGGCGGGTGGCTACACCTTC. Residues: CSARDEAGGYTF.